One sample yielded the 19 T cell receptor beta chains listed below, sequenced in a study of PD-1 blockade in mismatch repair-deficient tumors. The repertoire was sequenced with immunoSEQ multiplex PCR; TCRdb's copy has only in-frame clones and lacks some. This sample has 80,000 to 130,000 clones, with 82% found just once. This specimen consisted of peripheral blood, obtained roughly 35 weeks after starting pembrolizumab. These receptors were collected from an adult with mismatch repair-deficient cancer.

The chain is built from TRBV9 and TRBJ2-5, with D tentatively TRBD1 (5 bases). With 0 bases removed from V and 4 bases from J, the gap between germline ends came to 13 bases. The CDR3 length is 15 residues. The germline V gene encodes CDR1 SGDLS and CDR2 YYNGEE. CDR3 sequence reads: CASSVAAGPGETQYF. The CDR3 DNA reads TGTGCCAGCAGCGTAGCTGCAGGGCCTGGAGAGACCCAGTACTTC.

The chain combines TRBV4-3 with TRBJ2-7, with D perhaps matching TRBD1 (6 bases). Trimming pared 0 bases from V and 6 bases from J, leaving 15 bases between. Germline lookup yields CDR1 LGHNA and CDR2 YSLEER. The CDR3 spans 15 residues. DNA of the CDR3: TGCGCCAGCAGCCAAGATCGAAGGGTAGGGGGCGAGCAGTACTTC. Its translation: CASSQDRRVGGEQYF.

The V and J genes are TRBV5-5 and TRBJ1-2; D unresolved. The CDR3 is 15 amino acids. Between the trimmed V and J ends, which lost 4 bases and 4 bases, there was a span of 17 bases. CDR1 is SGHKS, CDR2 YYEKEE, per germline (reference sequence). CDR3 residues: CASSQGGSLLYGYTF. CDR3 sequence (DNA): TGTGCCAGCAGCCAAGGCGGATCCTTGCTCTATGGCTACACCTTC.

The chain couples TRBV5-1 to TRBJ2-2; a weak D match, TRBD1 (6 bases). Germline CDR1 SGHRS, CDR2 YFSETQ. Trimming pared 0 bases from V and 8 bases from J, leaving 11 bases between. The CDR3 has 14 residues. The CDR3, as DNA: TGCGCCAGCAGCTTGGACAGGGCCAGAGGGGAGCTGTTTTTT. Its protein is CASSLDRARGELFF.

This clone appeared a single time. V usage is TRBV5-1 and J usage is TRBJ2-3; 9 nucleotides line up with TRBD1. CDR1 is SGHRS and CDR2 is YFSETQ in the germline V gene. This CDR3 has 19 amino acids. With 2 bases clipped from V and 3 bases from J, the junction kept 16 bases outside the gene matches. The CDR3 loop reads CASSFTPFWDRETTDTQYF. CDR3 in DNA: TGCGCCAGCAGCTTCACCCCCTTTTGGGACAGGGAAACTACAGATACGCAGTATTTT.

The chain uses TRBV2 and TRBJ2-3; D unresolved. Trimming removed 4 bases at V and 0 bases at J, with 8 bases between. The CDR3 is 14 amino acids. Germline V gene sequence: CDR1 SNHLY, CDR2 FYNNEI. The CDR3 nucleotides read TGTGCCAGCAGTGGACACCGTAGCACAGATACGCAGTATTTT. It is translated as CASSGHRSTDTQYF.

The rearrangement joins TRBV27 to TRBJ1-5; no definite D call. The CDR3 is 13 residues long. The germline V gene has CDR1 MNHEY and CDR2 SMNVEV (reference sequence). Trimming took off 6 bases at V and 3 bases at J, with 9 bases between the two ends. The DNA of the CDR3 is TGTGCCAGCAGGGGAGGGCTCAATCAGCCCCAGCATTTT. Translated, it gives CASRGGLNQPQHF.

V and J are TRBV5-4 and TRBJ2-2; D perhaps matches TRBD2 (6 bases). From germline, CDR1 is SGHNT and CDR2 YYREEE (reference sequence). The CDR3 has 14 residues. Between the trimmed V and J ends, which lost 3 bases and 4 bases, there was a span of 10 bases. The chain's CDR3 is CASSSGSSTGELFF. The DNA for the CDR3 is TGTGCCAGCAGCTCCGGGAGTTCCACCGGGGAGCTGTTTTTT.

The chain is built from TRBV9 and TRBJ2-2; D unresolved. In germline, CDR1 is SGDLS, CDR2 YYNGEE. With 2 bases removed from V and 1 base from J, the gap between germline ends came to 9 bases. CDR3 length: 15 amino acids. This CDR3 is CASSVEPRNTGELFF. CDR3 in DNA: TGTGCCAGCAGCGTGGAACCAAGGAACACCGGGGAGCTGTTTTTT.

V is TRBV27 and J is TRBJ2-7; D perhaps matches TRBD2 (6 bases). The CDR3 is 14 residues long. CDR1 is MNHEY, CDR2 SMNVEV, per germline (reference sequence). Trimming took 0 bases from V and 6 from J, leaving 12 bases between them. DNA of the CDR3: TGTGCCAGCAGTTTATCGGACTGGAGGGGCGAGCAGTACTTC. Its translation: CASSLSDWRGEQYF.

The CDR3 nucleotides are TGCAGCGTTGAAGATAGGGTTGATAGGACTGAAGCTTTCTTT. This gives the protein CSVEDRVDRTEAFF. The V call is TRBV29-1, the J call TRBJ1-1; D is unclear. From germline, CDR1 is SQVTM and CDR2 ANQGSEA. The CDR3 is made up of 14 amino acids. V lost 0 bases, J lost 5 bases, and 13 bases lay in between.

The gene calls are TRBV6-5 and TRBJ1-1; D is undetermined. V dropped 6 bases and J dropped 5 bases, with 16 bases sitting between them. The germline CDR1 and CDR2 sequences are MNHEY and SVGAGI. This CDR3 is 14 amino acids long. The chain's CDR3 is CASSPDGEWTEAFF. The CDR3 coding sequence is TGTGCCAGCAGCCCTGACGGAGAATGGACTGAAGCTTTCTTT.

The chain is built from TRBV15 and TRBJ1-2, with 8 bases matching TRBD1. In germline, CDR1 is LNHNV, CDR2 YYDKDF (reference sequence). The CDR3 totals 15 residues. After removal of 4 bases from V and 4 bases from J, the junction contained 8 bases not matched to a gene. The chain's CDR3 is CATSNPQGASYGYTF. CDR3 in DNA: TGTGCCACCAGCAATCCTCAGGGGGCGTCCTATGGCTACACCTTC.

The CDR3, as DNA: TGCGCCAGCAGCCAAGATCCGAGTGGCGGCGAGCAGTACTTC. Translated: CASSQDPSGGEQYF. The J gene is TRBJ2-7, the V gene TRBV4-1, with unresolved D. V shed 0 bases and J shed 6 bases, with 12 bases lying between them. There are 14 residues in the CDR3. From germline, CDR1 is MGHRA and CDR2 YSYEKL.

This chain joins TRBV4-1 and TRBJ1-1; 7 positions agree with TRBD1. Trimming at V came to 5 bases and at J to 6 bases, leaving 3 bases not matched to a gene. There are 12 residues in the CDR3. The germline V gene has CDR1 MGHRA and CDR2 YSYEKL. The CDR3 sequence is CASSETGAEAFF. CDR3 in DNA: TGCGCCAGCAGCGAAACAGGGGCTGAAGCTTTCTTT.

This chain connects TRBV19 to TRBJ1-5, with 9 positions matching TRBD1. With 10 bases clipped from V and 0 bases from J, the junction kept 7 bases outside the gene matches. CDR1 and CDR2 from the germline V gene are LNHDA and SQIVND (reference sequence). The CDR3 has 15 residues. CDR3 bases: TGTGCCACGGAGACAGGGGGATTTAGCAATCAGCCCCAGCATTTT. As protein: CATETGGFSNQPQHF.

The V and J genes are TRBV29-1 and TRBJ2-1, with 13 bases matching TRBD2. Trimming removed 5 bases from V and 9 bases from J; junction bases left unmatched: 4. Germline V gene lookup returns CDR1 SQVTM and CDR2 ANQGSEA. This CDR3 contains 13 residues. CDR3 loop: CSVRTSGSFEQFF. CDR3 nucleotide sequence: TGCAGCGTTCGGACTAGCGGGAGTTTTGAGCAGTTCTTC.

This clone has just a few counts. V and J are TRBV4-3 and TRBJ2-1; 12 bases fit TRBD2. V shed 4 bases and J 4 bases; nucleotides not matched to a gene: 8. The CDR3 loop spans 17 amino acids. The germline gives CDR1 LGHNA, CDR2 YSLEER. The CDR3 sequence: CASSLWTSGEIYNEQFF. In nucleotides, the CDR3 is TGCGCCAGCAGCCTGTGGACTAGCGGGGAGATTTACAATGAGCAGTTCTTC.

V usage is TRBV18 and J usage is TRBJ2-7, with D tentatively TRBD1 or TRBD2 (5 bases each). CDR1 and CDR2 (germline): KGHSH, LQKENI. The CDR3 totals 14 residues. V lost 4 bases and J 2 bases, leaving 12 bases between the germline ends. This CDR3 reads CASSLSGGTYEQYF. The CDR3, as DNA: TGTGCCAGCTCACTAAGTGGGGGAACCTACGAGCAGTACTTC.